The rows below give T cell receptor beta chains drawn from one sample of a study of shared clonotypes between healthy human individuals. Some clones are missing from TCRdb's copy, which holds only in-frame ones; the method was immunoSEQ multiplex PCR. There are 2 million to 2.5 million clones in the sample; approximately 96% occur only once, and roughly 0.13% lies in the top ten. Sequencing was carried out using naive CD4+ T cells sorted from blood. These receptors all come from a man between 18 and 35 years old in good health. The CDR3 runs from the conserved cysteine through the conserved F or W. D genes are given only for firm matches. Size is stated for part of the rows, as once, few or many counts, or as a class when the clone is expanded.

J | D | V | length | size | CDR3 | DNA
TRBJ2-7 | NA | TRBV27 | 13 | NA | CASSLKPGYEQYF | TGTGCCAGCAGTTTAAAGCCCGGCTACGAGCAGTACTTC
TRBJ2-1 | NA | TRBV18 | 15 | NA | CASSPIIGSYNEQFF | TGTGCCAGCTCACCAATAATTGGTTCCTACAATGAGCAGTTCTTC
TRBJ1-2 | TRBD1 | TRBV7-2 | 17 | NA | CASSPPRQGTLSYGYTF | TGTGCCAGCAGCCCCCCCCGACAGGGAACGTTATCGTATGGCTACACCTTC
TRBJ1-6 | NA | TRBV25-1 | 17 | once | CASSGLSQGRDNSPLHF | TGTGCCAGCAGTGGCCTCTCCCAGGGGAGAGATAATTCACCCCTCCACTTT
TRBJ2-5 | NA | TRBV29-1 | 13 | once | CSVERAYRETQYF | TGCAGCGTTGAAAGGGCGTACCGAGAGACCCAGTACTTC
TRBJ1-6 | TRBD1 | TRBV5-1 | 16 | NA | CASSFRTGGGNSPLHF | TGCGCCAGCAGCTTCAGGACAGGGGGCGGGAATTCACCCCTCCACTTT
TRBJ2-5 | NA | TRBV18 | 12 | NA | CASSPSQETQYF | TGTGCCAGCTCACCTTCCCAAGAGACCCAGTACTTC
TRBJ1-3 | NA | TRBV5-1 | 15 | once | CASSFDPGSGNTIYF | TGCGCCAGCAGCTTCGACCCCGGCTCTGGAAACACCATATATTTT
TRBJ2-1 | TRBD2 | TRBV7-9 | 16 | NA | CASSPVGRELVNEQFF | TGTGCCAGCAGCCCTGTGGGGCGGGAGTTGGTCAATGAGCAGTTCTTC
TRBJ2-1 | TRBD1 | TRBV19 | 16 | NA | CASRGTAILSYNEQFF | TGTGCCAGTAGGGGGACAGCTATTCTCTCCTACAATGAGCAGTTCTTC
TRBJ2-7 | TRBD2 | TRBV6-6 | 14 | NA | CASAGGGLRGEQYF | TGTGCCAGCGCCGGGGGAGGGCTGCGGGGCGAGCAGTACTTC
TRBJ2-3 | NA | TRBV2 | 14 | NA | CASSAGVSTDTQYF | TGTGCCAGCAGTGCAGGGGTTTCCACAGATACGCAGTATTTT
TRBJ2-7 | NA | TRBV6-6 | 13 | NA | CASSRGSSYEQYF | TGTGCCAGCAGCCGCGGTAGCTCCTACGAGCAGTACTTC
TRBJ2-3 | NA | TRBV28 | 15 | NA | CASSLSGDDFDTQYF | TGTGCCAGCAGTTTGTCGGGAGATGATTTCGATACGCAGTATTTT
TRBJ1-2 | NA | TRBV15 | 14 | NA | CATSRDGGYYGYTF | TGTGCCACCAGCAGAGATGGAGGGTACTATGGCTACACCTTC
TRBJ2-3 | TRBD2 | TRBV11-2 | 17 | once | CASSLAAASGAQTTQYF | TGTGCCAGCAGCTTAGCCGCGGCTAGCGGGGCCCAAACTACGCAGTATTTT